Below, 30 T cell receptor beta chains from the same sample are listed, as sequenced in a study of blood T cell repertoires in COVID-19. Sequenced by immunoSEQ multiplex PCR; TCRdb stores in-frame clones only, minus some. The sample contains fewer than 200,000 clones, about four fifths of which appear only once. Sequenced input: peripheral blood. These receptors were collected from a man in his forties who had recovered from COVID-19.

Only one count was recorded for this clone. This rearrangement joins TRBV27 to TRBJ1-4, with 9 bases matching TRBD1. The germline CDR1 and CDR2 sequences are MNHEY and SMNVEV (reference sequence). The V and J ends lost 6 bases and 11 bases, in that order; junction bases with no gene match: 7. The CDR3 length is 13 residues. CDR3: CASSRGGTGKLFF. DNA for the CDR3: TGTGCCAGCAGCCGGGGGGGGACAGGGAAACTGTTTTTT.

In the case of this clone: The sample contains more than one DNA sequence encoding this CDR3. This chain links TRBV19 with TRBJ2-2; 9 bases map to TRBD2. J gave up 1 base and V 6 bases, and 0 bases lay outside the gene matches. The CDR3 consists of 14 residues. In germline, CDR1 is LNHDA, CDR2 SQIVND (reference sequence). The CDR3 coding sequence is TGTGCCAGTAGGACTAGCGGGAACACCGGGGAGCTGTTTTTT. It codes for CASRTSGNTGELFF.

The V call is TRBV29-1, the J call TRBJ1-1; the match to TRBD1 covers 8 bases. J lost 0 bases, V lost 7 bases, and 4 bases had no gene match. Germline V gene sequence: CDR1 SQVTM, CDR2 ANQGSEA. This CDR3 has 13 amino acids. The CDR3 reads CSALDRVNTEAFF. The CDR3 DNA follows: TGCAGCGCACTGGACAGGGTGAACACTGAAGCTTTCTTT.

The rearrangement uses TRBV27 and TRBJ1-5; weak D call: TRBD1 (5 bases). With 2 bases removed from V and 5 bases from J, the gap between germline ends came to 10 bases. CDR3 length: 14 residues. The germline gives CDR1 MNHEY, CDR2 SMNVEV (reference sequence). Written as DNA, the CDR3 is TGTGCCAGCAGTTTAAGGGGTACTGATCAGCCCCAGCATTTT. Protein product: CASSLRGTDQPQHF.

This chain joins TRBV6-5 and TRBJ1-6; possible D gene TRBD1, 6 bases. The germline V gene has CDR1 MNHEY and CDR2 SVGAGI. The CDR3 is 14 amino acids. Trimming cost V 5 bases and J 8 bases, with 13 bases left between them. CDR3 nucleotide sequence: TGTGCCAGCAGTCCATTCACAGGGCATTCACCCCTCCACTTT. This gives the protein CASSPFTGHSPLHF.

V is TRBV4-2 and J is TRBJ2-5; D ambiguous. The CDR3 is 14 residues long. Trimming left V 1 base short and J 5 bases short, with 11 bases between. Germline CDR1 reads LGHNA; CDR2 reads YNFKEQ. Written as DNA, the CDR3 is TGTGCCAGCAGCCAAGGTGGTGAGAGGGAGACCCAGTACTTC. Translation: CASSQGGERETQYF.

This clone was seen only a few times. The J gene is TRBJ1-5, the V gene TRBV20-1, with TRBD1 as a possible D gene (6 bases). The CDR3 loop spans 14 amino acids. V lost 3 bases and J lost 10, with 19 bases in between. Per the germline V gene, CDR1 is DFQATT and CDR2 is SNEGSKA (reference sequence). The CDR3 bases are TGCAGTGCTAGTGCCCACAGGGCCTTCCGTCCCCAGCATTTT. This encodes CSASAHRAFRPQHF.

This chain joins TRBV5-4 and TRBJ2-3; 8 nucleotides match TRBD2. Germline V gene data show CDR1 as SGHNT and CDR2 as YYREEE (reference sequence). After removal of 3 bases from V and 3 bases from J, the junction contained 6 bases not matched to a gene. This CDR3 region has 15 residues. The CDR3, as DNA: TGTGCCAGCAGCTACAGCGGGGGTCTGACAGATACGCAGTATTTT. This sequence encodes CASSYSGGLTDTQYF. Complete variable domain (other parts from reference TRBV5-4 and TRBJ2-3): ETGVTQSPTHLIKTRGQQVTLRCSSQSGHNTVSWYQQALGQGPQFIFQYYREEENGRGNFPPRFSGLQFPNYSSELNVNALELDDSALYLCASSYSGGLTDTQYFGPGTRLTVL.

The rearrangement joins TRBV4-1 to TRBJ2-4; D is possibly TRBD2 (6 bases). In germline, CDR1 is MGHRA, CDR2 YSYEKL. V lost 8 bases and J 8 bases, leaving 16 bases between the germline ends. The CDR3 is made up of 13 amino acids. CDR3 protein: CASSFLGEDIQYF. DNA for the CDR3: TGCGCCAGCTCTTTTTTGGGGGAGGACATTCAGTACTTC.

The chain recombines TRBV24-1 with TRBJ2-7; 7 bases match TRBD2. CDR3 length: 13 residues. The germline V gene encodes CDR1 KGHDR and CDR2 SFDVKD. The V gene end was trimmed by 5 bases and the J gene end by 3 bases; junction bases not matched to a gene: 3. The CDR3 protein is CATSVGGSYEQYF. CDR3 nucleotides: TGTGCCACCAGTGTTGGCGGGAGCTACGAGCAGTACTTC.

The chain carries TRBV7-9 and TRBJ2-7; 7 positions match TRBD1. This CDR3 is built from 13 residues. The germline V gene encodes CDR1 SEHNR and CDR2 FQNEAQ (reference sequence). J gave up 5 bases and V 2 bases, and 3 bases lay outside the gene matches. The CDR3 nucleotides read TGTGCCAGCAGCTTAAACAGGGGAAACGAGCAGTACTTC. Translated: CASSLNRGNEQYF. The full variable domain, completed using reference TRBV7-9 and TRBJ2-7, is DTGVSQNPRHKITKRGQNVTFRCDPISEHNRLYWYRQTLGQGPEFLTYFQNEAQLEKSRLLSDRFSAERPKGSFSTLEIQRTEQGDSAMYLCASSLNRGNEQYFGPGTRLTVT.

V and J are TRBV19 and TRBJ1-5; D is perhaps TRBD1 (5 bases). Trimming took 7 bases from V and 5 from J, leaving 15 bases between them. The CDR3 is 14 residues long. Germline CDR1 is LNHDA and CDR2 is SQIVND (reference sequence). The CDR3 region is CASTSTGGDQPQHF. The CDR3 DNA reads as TGTGCCAGTACCTCCACAGGTGGGGATCAGCCCCAGCATTTT. Drawing the rest from reference TRBV19 and TRBJ1-5, the complete variable domain is DGGITQSPKYLFRKEGQNVTLSCEQNLNHDAMYWYRQDPGQGLRLIYYSQIVNDFQKGDIAEGYSVSREKKESFPLTVTSAQKNPTAFYLCASTSTGGDQPQHFGDGTRLSIL.

The chain joins TRBV6-6 to TRBJ2-7, with 7 bases identical to TRBD1. CDR1 and CDR2 (germline): MNHNY, SVGAGI (reference sequence). The trim removed 8 bases at V and 4 bases at J, leaving 8 bases unmatched. CDR3 length: 13 residues. CDR3 loop: CASGIRQGYEQYF. CDR3 in DNA: TGTGCCAGCGGAATAAGACAGGGTTACGAGCAGTACTTC.

J is TRBJ2-7 and V is TRBV27; 10 bases match TRBD1. V dropped 7 bases and J dropped 4; count of bases not matched to a gene: 7. The CDR3 has 14 residues. Germline lookup yields CDR1 MNHEY and CDR2 SMNVEV (reference sequence). CDR3 DNA sequence: TGTGCCAGCAAGGCCTGGACAGGGGGATACGAGCAGTACTTC. The encoded protein is CASKAWTGGYEQYF.

The chain is built from TRBV28 and TRBJ2-7, with TRBD2 as a possible D gene (6 bases). The CDR3 contains 14 residues. Germline V lookup: CDR1 MDHEN, CDR2 SYDVKM. Trimming removed 5 bases from V and 5 bases from J, with 16 bases in between. Written as DNA, the CDR3 is TGTGCCAGCAGTCCCATAGGAGGGACCGACGAGCAGTACTTC. Translating gives CASSPIGGTDEQYF. Variable domain in full (rest from reference TRBV28 and TRBJ2-7): DVKVTQSSRYLVKRTGEKVFLECVQDMDHENMFWYRQDPGLGLRLIYFSYDVKMKEKGDIPEGYSVSREKKERFSLILESASTNQTSMYLCASSPIGGTDEQYFGPGTRLTVT.

This chain uses TRBV19 with TRBJ2-1, with TRBD2 as a possible D gene (5 bases). V gave up 5 bases and J gave up 8 bases, with 16 bases separating them. Germline assignment: CDR1 LNHDA and CDR2 SQIVND (reference sequence). This CDR3 has 14 amino acids. The CDR3 coding sequence is TGTGCCAGTAGTGGCCGGGATTCTCTGTATGAGCAGTTCTTC. Protein sequence: CASSGRDSLYEQFF.

The chain couples TRBV3-1 (or the pseudogene TRBV3-2) to TRBJ2-1; tentatively, D is TRBD2 (5 bases). The CDR3 covers 15 residues. Germline CDR1 LGHDT, CDR2 YNNKEL (reference sequence). V was shortened by 4 bases and J by 4 bases, with 14 bases between the two germline ends. The CDR3 DNA follows: TGTGCCAGCAGCCGCGGGTCTCGCGGGTACAATGAGCAGTTCTTC. It encodes CASSRGSRGYNEQFF.

The chain employs TRBV6-1 and TRBJ2-1, with D maybe TRBD1 (5 bases). Trimming removed 2 bases at V and 4 bases at J, with 12 bases between. The V gene's germline CDR1 is MNHNS and CDR2 SASEGT. The CDR3 extends over 15 amino acids. The CDR3 DNA follows: TGTGCCAGCAGTGAATGGCAGGGCCATTACAATGAGCAGTTCTTC. It is translated as CASSEWQGHYNEQFF.

V usage is TRBV9 and J usage is TRBJ2-2; 14 positions match TRBD2. Germline CDR1 is SGDLS and CDR2 is YYNGEE. Trimming at V came to 3 bases and at J to 6 bases, leaving 4 bases not matched to a gene. The CDR3 runs 16 residues. This CDR3 reads CASSETSGGASGELFF. Written as DNA, the CDR3 is TGTGCCAGCAGCGAGACTAGCGGGGGGGCGTCCGGGGAGCTGTTTTTT.

V is TRBV27 and J is TRBJ2-2; 13 bases are a match to TRBD2. Germline values: CDR1 MNHEY, CDR2 SMNVEV (reference sequence). V was clipped by 10 bases and J by 4 bases; unmatched bases: 6. The CDR3 is made up of 15 amino acids. The CDR3 protein is CATAGLAGLTGELFF. The DNA of the CDR3 is TGTGCCACCGCGGGACTAGCGGGACTCACCGGGGAGCTGTTTTTT.

The V gene is TRBV6-2 or TRBV6-3, the J gene TRBJ2-7, with 8 bases that match TRBD1. This CDR3 contains 14 residues. After removal of 6 bases from V and 7 bases from J, the junction contained 11 bases not matched to a gene. Looked up from germline, CDR1 is MNHEY and CDR2 is SVGEGT. The CDR3 reads CASSPGQGRKEQYF. The CDR3 bases are TGTGCCAGCAGCCCAGGACAGGGACGTAAAGAGCAGTACTTC.

This clone occurred once. Other DNA sequences from this sample encode an identical CDR3 as well. V usage is TRBV18 and J usage is TRBJ1-3; TRBD1 might be the D (5 bases). The CDR3 loop spans 16 amino acids. V lost 3 bases to trimming and J lost 0 bases, with 12 bases between them. Germline loops: CDR1 KGHSH, CDR2 LQKENI. The CDR3 bases are TGTGCCAGCTCACCGACAGAACTAAACTCTGGAAACACCATATATTTT. As protein: CASSPTELNSGNTIYF.

The V call is TRBV6-1, the J call TRBJ1-1; 7 bases are shared with TRBD1. CDR3 length: 14 amino acids. Germline V gene data show CDR1 as MNHNS and CDR2 as SASEGT. J gave up 2 bases and V 11 bases, and 11 bases lay outside the gene matches. The CDR3 loop reads CASRAGTANTEAFF. CDR3 DNA: TGTGCCTCAAGGGCTGGGACAGCCAACACTGAAGCTTTCTTT.

This sequence joins TRBV11-1 and TRBJ2-5; a weak D match, TRBD1 (8 bases). The CDR3 runs to 13 residues. The V gene lost 6 bases and the J gene lost 4 bases, with 12 bases spanning the gap. In germline, CDR1 is SGHAT, CDR2 FQDESV (reference sequence). In DNA form, the CDR3 reads TGTGCCAGCAGTTACAGGGGGGGAGAGACCCAGTACTTC. This gives the protein CASSYRGGETQYF.

The V gene is TRBV7-2, the J gene TRBJ2-3; possibly TRBD2 for D (5 bases). CDR3 length: 13 amino acids. CDR1 is SGHTA, CDR2 FQGNSA, per germline. V dropped 4 bases and J dropped 7 bases, with 12 bases sitting between them. CDR3 loop: CASSSPDGNTQYF. The CDR3 coding sequence is TGTGCCAGCAGCTCCCCGGACGGGAATACGCAGTATTTT. Variable domain in full (rest from reference TRBV7-2 and TRBJ2-3): GAGVSQSPSNKVTEKGKDVELRCDPISGHTALYWYRQSLGQGLEFLIYFQGNSAPDKSGLPSDRFSAERTGGSVSTLTIQRTQQEDSAVYLCASSSPDGNTQYFGPGTRLTVL.

A single count supports this clone. The rearrangement joins TRBV2 to TRBJ2-1, with 7 bases that match TRBD2. Germline lookup yields CDR1 SNHLY and CDR2 FYNNEI. J was trimmed by 2 bases and V by 10 bases; bases with no gene match: 8. This CDR3 contains 14 residues. The chain's CDR3 is CATAGDRTYNEQFF. Written as DNA, the CDR3 is TGTGCCACCGCGGGGGACCGAACCTACAATGAGCAGTTCTTC.

The chain uses TRBV11-1 and TRBJ2-7, with TRBD1 matching 11 bases. The trim removed 5 bases at V and 7 bases at J, leaving 10 bases unmatched. Germline-derived CDR1 and CDR2 are SGHAT and FQDESV (reference sequence). The CDR3 has 15 residues. CDR3 DNA sequence: TGTGCCAGCAGCAGGTGGGCCGGGACAGGGGGTGAGCAGTACTTC. Residues: CASSRWAGTGGEQYF.

This chain joins TRBV18 and TRBJ2-2, with a weak D call TRBD2 (6 bases). Trimming took 2 bases from V and 6 from J, leaving 16 bases between them. Germline loops: CDR1 KGHSH, CDR2 LQKENI. This CDR3 region has 16 residues. The CDR3 sequence: CASSPAASVEAGELFF. The CDR3, as DNA: TGTGCCAGCTCACCAGCGGCTAGCGTAGAGGCCGGGGAGCTGTTTTTT.

The chain combines TRBV18 with TRBJ1-4; D is perhaps TRBD1 (6 bases). CDR3 length: 14 amino acids. Trimming cost V 3 bases and J 3 bases, with 8 bases left between them. The germline gives CDR1 KGHSH, CDR2 LQKENI. CDR3 nucleotides: TGTGCCAGCTCACCGGACAGATCTAATGAAAAACTGTTTTTT. It encodes CASSPDRSNEKLFF.

The chain carries TRBV7-9 and TRBJ1-6; no clear D. The CDR3 contains 15 residues. CDR1 SEHNR and CDR2 FQNEAQ come from the germline V gene (reference sequence). Trimming shortened V by 1 base and J by 7 bases, and 11 bases separated the two germline ends. CDR3 amino acids: CASSLVAGTNSPLHF. CDR3 in DNA: TGTGCCAGCAGCTTAGTAGCCGGCACAAATTCACCCCTCCACTTT.